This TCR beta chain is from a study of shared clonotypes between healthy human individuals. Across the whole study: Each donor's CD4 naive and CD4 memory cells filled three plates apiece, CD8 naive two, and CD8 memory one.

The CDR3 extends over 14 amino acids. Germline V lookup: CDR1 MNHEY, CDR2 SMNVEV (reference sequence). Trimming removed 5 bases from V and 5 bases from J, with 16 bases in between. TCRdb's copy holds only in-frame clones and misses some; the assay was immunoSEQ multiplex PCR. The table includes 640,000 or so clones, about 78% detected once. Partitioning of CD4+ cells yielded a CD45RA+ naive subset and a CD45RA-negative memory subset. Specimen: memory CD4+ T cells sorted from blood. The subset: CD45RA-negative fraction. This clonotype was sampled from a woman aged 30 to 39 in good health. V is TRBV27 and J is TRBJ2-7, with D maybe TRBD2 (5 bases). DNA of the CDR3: TGTGCCAGCAGTCGGGGTAGGGCGAGCAACGAGCAGTACTTC. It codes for CASSRGRASNEQYF.